The 17 T cell receptor beta chains listed next were all sequenced from one sample in a study of CD8 T cells in ankylosing spondylitis. TCRdb re-called the 5' RACE reads through MiXCR, storing one row per CDR3 protein. Of some 290,000 distinct CDR3 sequences listed, roughly 20% are singletons. The sample consisted of blood, either unsorted or a sorted T cell fraction (not recorded which). The receptors derive from a male donor with ankylosing spondylitis or in good health (not recorded which).

This clonotype was seen more than once but under ten times. The chain recombines TRBV7-9 with TRBJ1-5, with a possible D match to TRBD1 (5 bases). The germline gives CDR1 SEHNR, CDR2 FQNEAQ (reference sequence). This CDR3 contains 17 residues. V lost 4 bases and J lost 2, with 18 bases in between. The CDR3 DNA is TGTGCCAGCAGCTGGTCGGGGGGGTTGGGTGGCAATCAGCCCCAGCATTTT. It encodes CASSWSGGLGGNQPQHF. Based on the CDR3 plus reference TRBV7-9 and TRBJ1-5, the full variable domain is DTGVSQNPRHKITKRGQNVTFRCDPISEHNRLYWYRQTLGQGPEFLTYFQNEAQLEKSRLLSDRFSAERPKGSFSTLEIQRTEQGDSAMYLCASSWSGGLGGNQPQHFGDGTRLSIL.

The table lists this clonotype with many counts. This chain links TRBV20-1 with TRBJ1-6, with D unresolved. Germline CDR1 is DFQATT and CDR2 is SNEGSKA (reference sequence). Trimming cost V 6 bases and J 4 bases, with 16 bases left between them. The CDR3 runs 15 residues. The DNA of the CDR3 is TGCAGTGCCAGCAGGCAACCCATATATAATTCACCCCTCCACTTT. Its translation is CSASRQPIYNSPLHF.

The chain recombines TRBV28 with TRBJ2-7; 15 nucleotides line up with TRBD2. The CDR3 totals 16 residues. V lost 5 bases and J lost 4; bases outside the gene matches: 6. Germline V lookup: CDR1 MDHEN, CDR2 SYDVKM. CDR3 DNA sequence: TGTGCCAGCAGTCCTGGGACTAGCGGGGGGCTGTACGAGCAGTACGTC. Translated: CASSPGTSGGLYEQYV.

This clonotype was found a few times. The chain uses TRBV12-3 or TRBV12-4 and TRBJ2-4; 8 bases map to TRBD2. J was trimmed by 8 bases and V by 8 bases; bases with no gene match: 8. This CDR3 is built from 13 residues. The CDR3 DNA is TGTGCCAGCCTCCGGGGGGGGCCAGACATTCAGTACTTC. Protein sequence: CASLRGGPDIQYF.

The chain carries TRBV20-1 and TRBJ1-1; D not resolved. CDR1 is DFQATT, CDR2 SNEGSKA, per germline (reference sequence). The CDR3 runs 14 residues. Trimming stripped 0 bases from V and 3 bases from J, with 11 bases between. Here the CDR3 reads CSARDRDGHTEAFF. The CDR3, as DNA: TGCAGTGCTAGAGACCGAGACGGCCACACTGAAGCTTTCTTT.

This clonotype has just a few counts. The rearrangement uses TRBV10-3 and TRBJ2-5; D unresolved. The germline V gene has CDR1 ENHRY and CDR2 SYGVKD. The CDR3 spans 11 residues. Trimming stripped 8 bases from V and 2 bases from J, with 6 bases between. The CDR3 is CAIGKQETQYF. CDR3 DNA: TGTGCCATCGGGAAACAAGAGACCCAGTACTTC.

The chain uses TRBV29-1 and TRBJ1-2; 11 positions agree with TRBD1. J gave up 8 bases and V 0 bases, and 11 bases lay outside the gene matches. Germline assignment: CDR1 SQVTM and CDR2 ANQGSEA. CDR3 length: 16 residues. For the CDR3, the DNA is TGCAGCGTTGAAGAGGCCAGGGACAGGGGGTCGAGGGGCTACACCTTC. Its translation: CSVEEARDRGSRGYTF.

The genes are TRBV7-3 and TRBJ2-3, with 7 bases aligning to TRBD1. Germline V gene lookup returns CDR1 SGHTA and CDR2 FQGTGA. This CDR3 is built from 14 residues. The ends lost 0 bases at V and 4 bases at J; junction bases unmatched: 1. The DNA of the CDR3 is TGTGCCAGCAGCTTAACGGGACAGTCAGATACGCAGTATTTT. As protein: CASSLTGQSDTQYF.

V usage is TRBV11-2 and J usage is TRBJ2-2; TRBD1 matches at 9 bases. There are 16 residues in the CDR3. Germline assignment: CDR1 SGHAT and CDR2 FQNNGV. V was pared by 2 bases and J by 2 bases, with 3 bases of the junction left unmatched. Here the CDR3 reads CASSLRTGVNTGELFF. The CDR3 bases are TGTGCCAGCAGCTTACGGACAGGGGTTAACACCGGGGAGCTGTTTTTT. The complete variable domain, with remaining parts taken from reference TRBV11-2 and TRBJ2-2, reads EAGVAQSPRYKIIEKRQSVAFWCNPISGHATLYWYQQILGQGPKLLIQFQNNGVVDDSQLPKDRFSAERLKGVDSTLKIQPAKLEDSAVYLCASSLRTGVNTGELFFGEGSRLTVL.

This clonotype was detected ten times or more. The chain couples TRBV20-1 to TRBJ2-4, with TRBD2 identical over 8 bases. This CDR3 has 16 residues. V trimming: 3 bases; J trimming: 0 bases; junction bases outside the gene matches: 7. CDR1 and CDR2 (germline): DFQATT, SNEGSKA (reference sequence). The CDR3 DNA reads TGCAGTGCTAGTGTGCCTAGCGGGTTAGCCAAAAACATTCAGTACTTC. Translated, it gives CSASVPSGLAKNIQYF.

Notes on this clonotype: The junction and the germline gene differ at one end; a read error may be behind it. The J gene is TRBJ2-1, the V gene TRBV20-1; D gene unclear. Germline V gene data show CDR1 as DFQATT and CDR2 as SNEGSKA (reference sequence). The CDR3 has 13 residues. The DNA for the CDR3 is TGCAGTGTTAGAGATTCTTCCTACAATGAGCAGTTCTTC. Amino acid sequence: CSVRDSSYNEQFF.

There are many counts of this clonotype. The CDR3 nucleotides read TGTGCCAGCAGCGCCCGGACTAGCGGACTGAGGGGATACAATGAGCAGTTCTTC. Its protein is CASSARTSGLRGYNEQFF. This chain uses TRBV7-2 with TRBJ2-1; 10 bases align to TRBD2. The length of the CDR3 is 18 residues. CDR1 and CDR2 from the germline V gene are SGHTA and FQGNSA. With V trimmed by 5 bases and J by 4 bases, 14 bases remained unmatched.

This clonotype was picked up many times. The V and J genes are TRBV6-1 and TRBJ1-4; 8 nucleotides align to TRBD1. V was clipped by 6 bases and J by 8 bases; unmatched bases: 11. This CDR3 has 15 residues. Germline V lookup: CDR1 MNHNS, CDR2 SASEGT. The CDR3 protein is CASRHRQGRGEKLFF. The CDR3 region has the DNA TGTGCCAGCAGACACCGACAGGGGAGGGGAGAAAAACTGTTTTTT.

The CDR3 reads CAWQGSMDEKLFF. The CDR3 DNA follows: TGTGCCTGGCAGGGGTCAATGGATGAAAAACTGTTTTTT. The chain is built from TRBV7-9 and TRBJ1-4, with D perhaps TRBD1 (6 bases). The CDR3 consists of 13 residues. From germline, CDR1 is SEHNR and CDR2 FQNEAQ (reference sequence). Trimming left V 11 bases short and J 6 bases short, with 16 bases between.

The chain joins TRBV19 to TRBJ1-1; 8 nucleotides line up with TRBD1. Germline lookup yields CDR1 LNHDA and CDR2 SQIVND (reference sequence). V dropped 5 bases and J dropped 0; count of bases not matched to a gene: 5. The CDR3 covers 15 residues. Here the CDR3 DNA reads TGTGCCAGTAGTGCCCAGGGGGCCATGAACACTGAAGCTTTCTTT. Its translation: CASSAQGAMNTEAFF.

Only a few counts were recorded for this clonotype. This chain uses TRBV4-2 with TRBJ2-3; TRBD2 might be the D (6 bases). This CDR3 spans 16 amino acids. From germline, CDR1 is LGHNA and CDR2 YNFKEQ. V dropped 4 bases and J dropped 2 bases, with 16 bases sitting between them. The chain's CDR3 is CASSLSPTRDTDTQYF. The CDR3 DNA reads TGTGCCAGCAGCCTCAGCCCGACGCGGGACACAGATACGCAGTATTTT.

The chain couples TRBV4-2 to TRBJ2-2; D may match TRBD1 or TRBD2 (5 bases each). Germline CDR1 LGHNA, CDR2 YNFKEQ. This CDR3 is 16 amino acids long. Trimming stripped 4 bases from V and 2 bases from J, with 14 bases between. CDR3 sequence (DNA): TGTGCCAGCAGCCGTAATTGGGGACGTAACACCGGGGAGCTGTTTTTT. Protein sequence: CASSRNWGRNTGELFF.